These T cell receptor beta chains were read from a single sample in a study of human T cells and chemical hapten exposure. A single record per CDR3 protein comes from TCRdb applying MiXCR to the RACE reads. The sample shows more than 300,000 distinct CDR3 sequences, about 5.4% of them seen only once. This specimen was whole blood, taken in connection with sensitization to the hapten diphenylcyclopropenone (DPC). These receptors came from a woman under 30 with alopecia areata. Some clones in this sample may be carry-over from other donors' samples. The CDR3 runs from the conserved cysteine through the conserved F or W. Each record gives: clone size, D gene, V gene, J gene, CDR3 protein, CDR3 DNA. The D gene is left open where the match is weak. Clone sizes are given selectively: once, few, many, or a class where the clone is expanded.

size: -; D: -; V: TRBV18; J: TRBJ2-2; CDR3: CASSHRAGELFF; DNA: TGTGCCAGCTCTCACAGGGCCGGGGAGCTGTTTTTT
size: many; D: -; V: TRBV4-1; J: TRBJ1-1; CDR3: CASSGSLNTEAFF; DNA: TGCGCCAGCAGCGGAAGTTTGAACACTGAAGCTTTCTTT
size: many; D: TRBD1; V: TRBV27; J: TRBJ2-7; CDR3: CASSIETGGNHEQYF; DNA: TGTGCCAGCAGTATAGAGACAGGGGGGAACCACGAGCAGTACTTC
size: many; D: TRBD1; V: TRBV9; J: TRBJ2-6; CDR3: CASSVGQGYSGANVLTF; DNA: TGTGCCAGCAGCGTAGGACAGGGCTACTCTGGGGCCAACGTCCTGACTTTC
size: few; D: TRBD1; V: TRBV23-1; J: TRBJ2-7; CDR3: CASSQSGTGQRYEQYF; DNA: TGCGCCAGCAGTCAATCGGGGACAGGCCAACGATACGAGCAGTACTTC
size: many; D: -; V: TRBV20-1; J: TRBJ1-5; CDR3: CSARISGGLYGAQHF; DNA: TGCAGTGCTAGGATATCCGGCGGACTCTATGGGGCCCAGCATTTT
size: few; D: TRBD2; V: TRBV6-4; J: TRBJ2-1; CDR3: CASRELAGAYNEQFF; DNA: TGTGCCAGCAGGGAACTAGCGGGGGCTTACAATGAGCAGTTCTTC
size: many; D: -; V: TRBV5-5; J: TRBJ1-6; CDR3: CASSLREKYFHSPLHF; DNA: TGTGCCAGCAGCCTTCGGGAGAAATATTTCCATTCACCCCTCCACTTT
size: many; D: TRBD2; V: TRBV20-1; J: TRBJ2-1; CDR3: CSARDLTSGYNEQFF; DNA: TGCAGTGCTAGAGATCTCACTAGCGGTTACAATGAGCAGTTCTTC
size: once; D: -; V: TRBV10-3; J: TRBJ1-2; CDR3: CAVGPGQGNSTF; DNA: TGTGCCGTCGGTCCGGGACAAGGGAATTCCACCTTC
size: -; D: -; V: TRBV12-3/TRBV12-4; J: TRBJ2-5; CDR3: CASKQDGETQYF; DNA: TGTGCCAGCAAGCAGGACGGAGAGACCCAGTACTTC
size: few; D: TRBD1; V: TRBV7-3; J: TRBJ1-1; CDR3: CASSLNGAPGGAEAFF; DNA: TGTGCCAGCAGCTTAAACGGAGCGCCAGGGGGGGCTGAAGCTTTCTTT
size: few; D: TRBD2; V: TRBV11-2; J: TRBJ2-3; CDR3: CASSLFPPSGGAYTQYF; DNA: TGTGCCAGCAGCTTGTTTCCCCCTAGCGGGGGGGCCTATACGCAGTATTTT
size: -; D: TRBD2; V: TRBV4-3; J: TRBJ2-1; CDR3: CASSPLKQAGDYNEQIF; DNA: TGCGCCAGCAGCCCCCTCAAGCAGGCGGGAGACTACAATGAGCAGATCTTC
size: -; D: TRBD1; V: TRBV27; J: TRBJ2-1; CDR3: CASSFGDRGRKNEQFF; DNA: TGTGCCAGCAGTTTCGGGGACAGGGGGCGCAAGAATGAGCAGTTCTTC
size: -; D: -; V: TRBV11-2; J: TRBJ1-1; CDR3: CASSAFLIDTEAFF; DNA: TGTGCCAGCAGCGCTTTCTTAATAGATACTGAAGCTTTCTTT
size: few; D: -; V: TRBV6-1; J: TRBJ1-2; CDR3: CASSEGGGQHYGYTF; DNA: TGTGCCAGCAGTGAGGGCGGGGGGCAACACTATGGCTACACCTTC
size: few; D: -; V: TRBV7-2; J: TRBJ2-2; CDR3: CASSLAPGDRTGELFF; DNA: TGTGCCAGCAGCTTAGCGCCAGGGGACCGCACCGGGGAGCTGTTTTTT
size: -; D: -; V: TRBV18; J: TRBJ2-4; CDR3: CASSPAVGSAKNIQYF; DNA: TGTGCCAGCTCACCGGCCGTCGGCTCAGCCAAAAACATTCAGTACTTC
size: few; D: -; V: TRBV7-2; J: TRBJ2-5; CDR3: CASSFPHGRPYQETQYF; DNA: TGTGCCAGCAGCTTTCCGCATGGGCGCCCGTACCAAGAGACCCAGTACTTC
size: few; D: -; V: TRBV3-1; J: TRBJ2-3; CDR3: CASSTSLGDTQYF; DNA: TGTGCCAGCAGCACGTCTCTCGGAGATACGCAGTATTTT
size: few; D: -; V: TRBV20-1; J: TRBJ2-5; CDR3: CSATGRLGGSGKTQYF; DNA: TGCAGTGCTACAGGAAGGCTTGGGGGGAGTGGAAAGACCCAGTACTTC
size: many; D: TRBD1; V: TRBV7-9; J: TRBJ1-1; CDR3: CASTPTGGREVEAFF; DNA: TGTGCCAGCACCCCGACAGGGGGTAGGGAGGTTGAAGCTTTCTTT
size: few; D: -; V: TRBV5-1; J: TRBJ2-3; CDR3: CASSYGSSQADTQYF; DNA: TGCGCCAGCAGCTACGGGTCATCCCAGGCAGATACGCAGTATTTT
size: many; D: -; V: TRBV10-3; J: TRBJ1-1; CDR3: CAISGDEGRMTEAFF; DNA: TGTGCCATCAGCGGCGACGAGGGGCGAATGACTGAAGCTTTCTTT
size: few; D: TRBD1; V: TRBV7-9; J: TRBJ1-6; CDR3: CASSLGTGGGNSPLHF; DNA: TGTGCCAGCAGCTTGGGGACAGGGGGCGGTAATTCACCCCTCCACTTT
size: few; D: -; V: TRBV7-8; J: TRBJ1-2; CDR3: CASSPERVGYTF; DNA: TGTGCCAGCAGCCCAGAGAGGGTCGGCTACACCTTC
size: many; D: -; V: TRBV2; J: TRBJ2-5; CDR3: CASSQGRGVQETQYF; DNA: TGTGCCAGCAGCCAGGGTAGGGGGGTCCAAGAGACCCAGTACTTC
size: few; D: TRBD1; V: TRBV27; J: TRBJ1-5; CDR3: CASSPLGQGDNQPQHF; DNA: TGTGCCAGCAGTCCTCTAGGACAGGGGGACAATCAGCCCCAGCATTTT
size: -; D: -; V: TRBV2; J: TRBJ1-4; CDR3: CASSEYMRGDEKLFF; DNA: TGTGCCAGCAGTGAATATATGAGGGGTGATGAAAAACTGTTTTTT
size: few; D: -; V: TRBV11-3; J: TRBJ2-2; CDR3: CASSPPRREGTGELFF; DNA: TGTGCCAGCAGCCCCCCAAGGAGGGAAGGCACCGGGGAGCTGTTTTTT
size: -; D: -; V: TRBV28; J: TRBJ1-5; CDR3: CASSPNDGYSNQPQHF; DNA: TGTGCCAGCAGCCCAAACGACGGTTATAGCAATCAGCCCCAGCATTTT
size: few; D: -; V: TRBV11-2; J: TRBJ2-3; CDR3: CASSPLGGRGTDTQYF; DNA: TGTGCCAGCAGCCCCCTGGGCGGCAGGGGTACAGATACGCAGTATTTT
size: few; D: -; V: TRBV29-1; J: TRBJ2-2; CDR3: CSVDSTKNTGELFF; DNA: TGCAGCGTTGATTCCACGAAAAACACCGGGGAGCTGTTTTTT
size: few; D: TRBD2; V: TRBV6-6; J: TRBJ2-2; CDR3: CASSHQSGGDTGELFF; DNA: TGTGCCAGCAGTCACCAAAGCGGGGGTGACACCGGGGAGCTGTTTTTT
size: -; D: -; V: TRBV5-6; J: TRBJ1-4; CDR3: CASSFGSPNEKLFF; DNA: TGTGCCAGCAGCTTCGGTTCTCCGAATGAAAAACTGTTTTTT
size: many; D: TRBD1; V: TRBV6-2/TRBV6-3; J: TRBJ2-2; CDR3: CASTVNRDRYTGELFF; DNA: TGTGCCAGCACCGTAAACCGGGACAGGTACACCGGGGAGCTGTTTTTT
size: many; D: TRBD2; V: TRBV6-4; J: TRBJ2-1; CDR3: CASSDGLAGGPDEQFF; DNA: TGTGCCAGCAGTGACGGGCTAGCGGGGGGGCCCGATGAGCAGTTCTTC
size: many; D: -; V: TRBV6-1; J: TRBJ1-1; CDR3: CATQHALNTEAFF; DNA: TGTGCCACCCAACACGCCTTGAACACTGAAGCTTTCTTT
size: many; D: -; V: TRBV7-2; J: TRBJ1-4; CDR3: CASSLLGSNEKLFF; DNA: TGTGCCAGCAGCTTATTAGGGTCGAATGAAAAACTGTTTTTT
size: many; D: -; V: TRBV3-1; J: TRBJ2-3; CDR3: CASSQEGVRSSDTQYF; DNA: TGTGCCAGCAGCCAAGAAGGGGTAAGGTCATCAGATACGCAGTATTTT
size: -; D: -; V: TRBV13; J: TRBJ2-7; CDR3: CASSPQRSSYEQYF; DNA: TGTGCCAGCAGCCCGCAACGAAGCTCCTACGAGCAGTACTTC
size: many; D: -; V: TRBV3-1; J: TRBJ1-1; CDR3: CASSQAFGGGEAFF; DNA: TGTGCCAGCAGCCAAGCTTTTGGAGGAGGTGAAGCTTTCTTT
size: -; D: TRBD1; V: TRBV4-3; J: TRBJ1-2; CDR3: CASSQGTGVGYTF; DNA: TGCGCCAGCAGCCAAGGTACAGGGGTAGGCTACACCTTC
size: few; D: -; V: TRBV12-3/TRBV12-4; J: TRBJ2-3; CDR3: CASSITSTDTQYF; DNA: TGTGCCAGCAGTATCACTAGCACAGATACGCAGTATTTT
size: few; D: -; V: TRBV18; J: TRBJ1-1; CDR3: CASSPAIKVGTEAFF; DNA: TGTGCCAGCTCACCAGCAATCAAGGTGGGGACTGAAGCTTTCTTT